The present T cell receptor beta chain was sequenced within a study of OX40 agonist ivuxolimab in advanced cancers. Overall study context: Patients were dosed with the agonistic anti-OX40 (CD134) antibody ivuxolimab. Dose-escalation patients suffered from hepatocellular carcinoma, melanoma, renal cell or head and neck cancer.

Notes on this clone: Its specificity is not known.

Study observations and caveats: Clonal expansion by week 6 occurred in CD4+ and CD8+ blood T cells (at 0.1 to 3.0 mg/kg).

TCRdb's copy holds only in-frame clones and misses some; the assay was immunoSEQ multiplex PCR. In the table there are some 51,000 clones, 70% to 90% of which are singletons. Systemic immunosuppression or autoimmune disease history was grounds to exclude patients. Germline CDR1 SGHTA, CDR2 FQGNSA. The V gene lost 4 bases and the J gene lost 5 bases, with 10 bases spanning the gap. CDR3 length equals 13 residues. The sequence came from an adult with an advanced solid tumor such as melanoma, head and neck, liver or kidney cancer. The chain is built from TRBV7-2 and TRBJ2-3; TRBD2 is a possible D gene (6 bases). The sample in question was CD4+ or CD8+ T cells sorted from blood, obtained in a trial of the OX40 agonist ivuxolimab. Here the CDR3 DNA reads TGTGCCAGCAGCTACGGGGGAGAAGATACGCAGTATTTT. Its translation: CASSYGGEDTQYF.